This T cell receptor (beta chain) appears in the sequencing data of a study of CD8 T cells in Susac syndrome. The V gene's germline CDR1 is SEHNR and CDR2 FQNEAQ (reference sequence). This CDR3 has 14 amino acids. V was shortened by 6 bases and J by 5 bases, with 17 bases between the two germline ends. The RNA input was about 0.5 to 1 ug, and it was reverse transcribed with random hexamers. Amplification of TCR beta CDR3 used immunoSEQ multiplex PCR across 54 Vbeta and 13 Jbeta. TCRdb recomputed calls from the immunoSEQ multiplex PCR reads with MiXCR, one row per CDR3 protein. The sample includes fewer than 85,000 distinct CDR3 sequences, about 94% of them seen just once. While CD8+ and CD4+ T cells were isolated negatively, TEMRA cells were enriched by FACS.

The chain has TRBV7-9 and TRBJ2-7; tentative D call: TRBD2 (7 bases). Sequenced material: CD8+ T cells from PBMCs. The sequence was obtained from a human donor with multiple sclerosis. The CDR3 reads CASRRRGGQDEQYF. CDR3 DNA sequence: TGTGCCAGCAGACGGAGGGGGGGCCAGGACGAGCAGTACTTC.